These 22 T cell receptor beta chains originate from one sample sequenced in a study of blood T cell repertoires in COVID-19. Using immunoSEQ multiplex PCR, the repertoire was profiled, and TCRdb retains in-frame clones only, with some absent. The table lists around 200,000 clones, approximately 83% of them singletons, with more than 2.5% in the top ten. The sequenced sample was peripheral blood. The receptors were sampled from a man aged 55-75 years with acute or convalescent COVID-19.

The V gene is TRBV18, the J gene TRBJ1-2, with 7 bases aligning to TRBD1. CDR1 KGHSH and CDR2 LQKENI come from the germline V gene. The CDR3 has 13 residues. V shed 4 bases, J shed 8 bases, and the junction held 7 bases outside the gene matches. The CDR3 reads CASSLRDRWGYTF. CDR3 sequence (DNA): TGTGCCAGCTCACTCCGGGACAGATGGGGCTACACCTTC.

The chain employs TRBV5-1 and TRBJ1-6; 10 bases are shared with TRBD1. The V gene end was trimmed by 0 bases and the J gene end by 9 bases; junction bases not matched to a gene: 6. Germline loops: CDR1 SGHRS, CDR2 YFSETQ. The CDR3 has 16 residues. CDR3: CASSLGGTGDFSPLHF. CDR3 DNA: TGCGCCAGCAGCTTGGGAGGGACAGGGGATTTTTCACCCCTCCACTTT.

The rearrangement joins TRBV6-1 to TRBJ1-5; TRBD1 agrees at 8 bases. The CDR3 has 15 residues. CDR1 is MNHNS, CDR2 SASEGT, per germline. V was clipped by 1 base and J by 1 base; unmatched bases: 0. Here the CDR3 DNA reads TGTGCCAGCAGTGAAGGACAGGGGAGCAATCAGCCCCAGCATTTT. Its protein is CASSEGQGSNQPQHF.

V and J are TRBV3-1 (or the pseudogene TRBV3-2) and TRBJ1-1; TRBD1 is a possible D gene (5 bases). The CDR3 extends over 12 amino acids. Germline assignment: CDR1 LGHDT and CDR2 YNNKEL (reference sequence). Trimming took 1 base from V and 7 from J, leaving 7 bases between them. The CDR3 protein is CASSQGGREAFF. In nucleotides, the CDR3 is TGTGCCAGCAGCCAAGGGGGCCGTGAAGCTTTCTTT.

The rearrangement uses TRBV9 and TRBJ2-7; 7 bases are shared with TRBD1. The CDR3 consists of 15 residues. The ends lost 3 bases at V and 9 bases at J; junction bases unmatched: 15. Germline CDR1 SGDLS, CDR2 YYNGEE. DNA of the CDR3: TGTGCCAGCAGCGAGGGCCATGGGACAGATGGGCGGCAGTACTTC. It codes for CASSEGHGTDGRQYF.

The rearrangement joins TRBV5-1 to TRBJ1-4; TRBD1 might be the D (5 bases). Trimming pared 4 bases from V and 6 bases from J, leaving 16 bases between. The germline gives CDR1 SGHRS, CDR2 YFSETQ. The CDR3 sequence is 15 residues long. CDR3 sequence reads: CASSAGDSLDEKLFF. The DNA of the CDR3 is TGCGCCAGCAGCGCCGGCGACAGTCTGGATGAAAAACTGTTTTTT.

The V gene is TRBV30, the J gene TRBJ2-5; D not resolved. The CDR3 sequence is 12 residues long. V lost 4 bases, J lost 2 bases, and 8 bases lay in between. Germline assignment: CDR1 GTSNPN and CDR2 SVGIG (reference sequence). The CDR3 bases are TGTGCCTGGAACAGCACGCAAGAGACCCAGTACTTC. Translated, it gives CAWNSTQETQYF.

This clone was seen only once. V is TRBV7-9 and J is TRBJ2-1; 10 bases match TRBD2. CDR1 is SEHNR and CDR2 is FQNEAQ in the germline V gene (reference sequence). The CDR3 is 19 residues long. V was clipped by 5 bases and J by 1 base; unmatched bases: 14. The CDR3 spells CASSLFSGPSGSSYNEQFF. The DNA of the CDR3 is TGTGCCAGCAGCCTATTTAGCGGGCCTAGCGGGAGTTCCTACAATGAGCAGTTCTTC.

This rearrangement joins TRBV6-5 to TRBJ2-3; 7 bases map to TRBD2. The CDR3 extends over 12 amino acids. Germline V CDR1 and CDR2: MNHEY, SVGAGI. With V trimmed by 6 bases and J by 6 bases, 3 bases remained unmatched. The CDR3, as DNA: TGTGCCAGCAGCCTAGCGGCGGATACGCAGTATTTT. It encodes CASSLAADTQYF.

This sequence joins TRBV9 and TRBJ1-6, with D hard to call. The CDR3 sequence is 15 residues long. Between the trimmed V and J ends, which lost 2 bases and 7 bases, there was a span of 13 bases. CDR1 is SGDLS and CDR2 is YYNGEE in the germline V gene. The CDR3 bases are TGTGCCAGCAGCGTCGGCGCAGCGAGCAATTCACCCCTCCACTTT. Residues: CASSVGAASNSPLHF.

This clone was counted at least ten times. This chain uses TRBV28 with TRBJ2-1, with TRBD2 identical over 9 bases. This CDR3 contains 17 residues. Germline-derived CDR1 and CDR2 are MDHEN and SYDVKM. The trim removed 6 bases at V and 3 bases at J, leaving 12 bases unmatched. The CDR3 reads CASSTFLTSGHYNEQFF. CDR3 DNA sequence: TGTGCCAGCAGCACATTTCTGACTAGCGGCCACTACAATGAGCAGTTCTTC.

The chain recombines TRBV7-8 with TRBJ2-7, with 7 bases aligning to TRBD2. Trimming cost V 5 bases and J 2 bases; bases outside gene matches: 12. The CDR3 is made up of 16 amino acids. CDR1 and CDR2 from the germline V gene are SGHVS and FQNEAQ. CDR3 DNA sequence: TGTGCCAGCAGCCCGATGGGGGGGACGGAAGCCTACGAGCAGTACTTC. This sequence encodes CASSPMGGTEAYEQYF. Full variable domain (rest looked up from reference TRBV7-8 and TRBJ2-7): GAGVSQSPRYKVAKRGQDVALRCDPISGHVSLFWYQQALGQGPEFLTYFQNEAQLDKSGLPSDRFFAERPEGSVSTLKIQRTQQEDSAVYLCASSPMGGTEAYEQYFGPGTRLTVT.

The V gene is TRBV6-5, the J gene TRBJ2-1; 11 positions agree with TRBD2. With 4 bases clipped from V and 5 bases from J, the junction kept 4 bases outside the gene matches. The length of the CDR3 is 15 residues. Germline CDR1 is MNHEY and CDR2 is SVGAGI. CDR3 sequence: CASSSPGLADNEQFF. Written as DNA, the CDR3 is TGTGCCAGCAGTTCCCCGGGACTAGCGGACAATGAGCAGTTCTTC.

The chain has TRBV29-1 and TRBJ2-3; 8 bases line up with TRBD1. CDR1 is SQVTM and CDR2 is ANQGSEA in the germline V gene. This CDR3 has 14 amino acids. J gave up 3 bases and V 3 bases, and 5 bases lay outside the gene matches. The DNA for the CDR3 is TGCAGCGTTGACAGGGGGCGAGGGACAGATACGCAGTATTTT. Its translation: CSVDRGRGTDTQYF.

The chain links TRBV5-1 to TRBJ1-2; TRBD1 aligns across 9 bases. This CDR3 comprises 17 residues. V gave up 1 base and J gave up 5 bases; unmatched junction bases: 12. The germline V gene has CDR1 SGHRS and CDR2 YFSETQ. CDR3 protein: CASSLRDRVTGLYGYTF. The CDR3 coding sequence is TGCGCCAGCAGCTTGAGGGACAGGGTTACAGGCCTGTATGGCTACACCTTC.

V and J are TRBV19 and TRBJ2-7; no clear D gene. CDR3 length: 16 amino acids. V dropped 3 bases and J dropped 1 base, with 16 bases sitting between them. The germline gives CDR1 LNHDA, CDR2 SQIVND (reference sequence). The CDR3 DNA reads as TGTGCCAGTAGTATCGAGCGAACGGTCTCTTCCTACGAGCAGTACTTC. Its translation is CASSIERTVSSYEQYF.

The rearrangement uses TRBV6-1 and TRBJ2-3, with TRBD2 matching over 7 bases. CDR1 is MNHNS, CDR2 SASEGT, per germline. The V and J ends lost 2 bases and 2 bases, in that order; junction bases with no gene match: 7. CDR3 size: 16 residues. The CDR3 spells CASSEYGAGPTDTQYF. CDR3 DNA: TGTGCCAGCAGTGAATACGGAGCGGGACCCACAGATACGCAGTATTTT.

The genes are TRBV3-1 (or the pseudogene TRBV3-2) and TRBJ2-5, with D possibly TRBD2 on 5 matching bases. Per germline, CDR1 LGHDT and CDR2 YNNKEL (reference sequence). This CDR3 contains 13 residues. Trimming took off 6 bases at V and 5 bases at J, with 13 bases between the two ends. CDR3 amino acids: CASSHTRTETQYF. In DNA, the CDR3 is TGTGCCAGCAGTCATACTAGGACGGAGACCCAGTACTTC.

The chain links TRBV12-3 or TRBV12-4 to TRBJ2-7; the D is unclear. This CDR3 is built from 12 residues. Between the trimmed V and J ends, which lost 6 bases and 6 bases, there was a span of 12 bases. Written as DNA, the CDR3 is TGTGCCAGCAGCGGTCGAGCGCTCGAGCAGTACTTC. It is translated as CASSGRALEQYF.

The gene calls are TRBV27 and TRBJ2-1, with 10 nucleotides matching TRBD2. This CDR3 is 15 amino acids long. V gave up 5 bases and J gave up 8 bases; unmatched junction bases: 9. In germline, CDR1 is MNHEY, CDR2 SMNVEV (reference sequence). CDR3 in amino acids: CASSPRYLAGDEQFF. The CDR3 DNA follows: TGTGCCAGCAGTCCCCGGTACCTAGCGGGAGATGAGCAGTTCTTC.

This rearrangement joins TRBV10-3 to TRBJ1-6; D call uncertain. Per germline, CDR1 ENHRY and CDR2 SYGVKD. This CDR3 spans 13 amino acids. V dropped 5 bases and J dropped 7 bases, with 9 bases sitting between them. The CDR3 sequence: CAISSGFNSPLHF. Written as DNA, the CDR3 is TGTGCCATCAGTTCGGGGTTCAATTCACCCCTCCACTTT.

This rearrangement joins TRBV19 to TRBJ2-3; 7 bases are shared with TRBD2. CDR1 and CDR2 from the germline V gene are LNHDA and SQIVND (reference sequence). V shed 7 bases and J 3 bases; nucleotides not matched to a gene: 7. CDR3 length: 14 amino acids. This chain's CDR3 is CASTPPGGTDTQYF. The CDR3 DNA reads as TGTGCCAGTACCCCCCCGGGAGGTACAGATACGCAGTATTTT.